These 26 T cell receptor beta chains share one sample of origin, sequenced in a study of shared T cell receptors in the human thymus. The table came from immunoSEQ multiplex PCR; TCRdb's copy has only in-frame clones and leaves some out. This sample carries 720,000 or so clones, 80% to 90% of them seen once, and the ten largest clones take more than 0.008%. The sample also formed part of further work on human thymus T cells.

Material: thymocytes. The source of these receptors is a girl under two years old with a congenital heart defect.

The chain links TRBV6-1 to TRBJ2-7; TRBD2 aligns across 7 bases. V trimming: 3 bases; J trimming: 3 bases; junction bases outside the gene matches: 5. Germline CDR1 and CDR2: MNHNS and SASEGT. The CDR3 runs 14 residues. The CDR3 spells CASSDPQRDYEQYF. As DNA, the CDR3 is TGTGCCAGCAGTGACCCCCAGCGGGACTACGAGCAGTACTTC.

The rearrangement links TRBV2 to TRBJ1-1; 11 nucleotides line up with TRBD1. This CDR3 spans 14 amino acids. V was pared by 5 bases and J by 8 bases, with 7 bases of the junction left unmatched. Germline CDR1 is SNHLY and CDR2 is FYNNEI. DNA for the CDR3: TGTGCCAGCAGTACCGGGACAGGGGGTCCCGAAGCTTTCTTT. This translates into CASSTGTGGPEAFF.

The chain has TRBV19 and TRBJ1-1; maybe TRBD1 (6 bases). The ends were cut back, 7 bases at V and 6 bases at J, with 12 bases in the middle. The CDR3 covers 12 residues. The germline V gene encodes CDR1 LNHDA and CDR2 SQIVND (reference sequence). DNA for the CDR3: TGTGCCAGTAAAATACAGGGCGCTGAAGCTTTCTTT. Translation: CASKIQGAEAFF.

The chain is built from TRBV7-4 and TRBJ1-3, with 7 nucleotides matching TRBD1. J gave up 1 base and V 7 bases, and 16 bases lay outside the gene matches. The CDR3 extends over 18 amino acids. Germline-derived CDR1 and CDR2 are SGHVT and SQSDAQ. DNA of the CDR3: TGTGCCAGCACCCTGACAGGGTCAGGTTCGGTTTCTGGAAACACCATATATTTT. It codes for CASTLTGSGSVSGNTIYF.

The V and J genes are TRBV6-5 and TRBJ1-1, with 7 bases that match TRBD1. V lost 9 bases, J lost 3 bases, and 7 bases stayed unmatched. Per germline, CDR1 MNHEY and CDR2 SVGAGI. The CDR3 is made up of 13 amino acids. CDR3: CASYDRVDTEAFF. The CDR3 DNA is TGTGCCAGTTACGACAGGGTCGACACTGAAGCTTTCTTT.

This clone was counted only a few times. The gene calls are TRBV7-2 and TRBJ2-3, with a weak D call TRBD2 (6 bases). CDR3 length: 14 residues. Germline values: CDR1 SGHTA, CDR2 FQGNSA. Trimming took off 1 base at V and 5 bases at J, with 10 bases between the two ends. CDR3 region: CASSLVAEVDTQYF. For the CDR3, the DNA is TGTGCCAGCAGCTTAGTAGCGGAGGTAGATACGCAGTATTTT.

The V call is TRBV6-1, the J call TRBJ2-1, with D maybe TRBD1 (7 bases). With 2 bases removed from V and 9 bases from J, the gap between germline ends came to 26 bases. Looked up from germline, CDR1 is MNHNS and CDR2 is SASEGT. The CDR3 covers 18 residues. Here the CDR3 reads CASSESHFTGEEGTEQFF. The CDR3 region has the DNA TGTGCCAGCAGTGAAAGCCATTTCACAGGGGAGGAAGGGACTGAGCAGTTCTTC.

This chain uses TRBV14 with TRBJ1-2, with D possibly matching TRBD1 (5 bases). CDR1 and CDR2 from the germline V gene are SGHDN and FVKESK. This CDR3 contains 17 residues. V was clipped by 0 bases and J by 3 bases, with 17 bases between them. As DNA, the CDR3 is TGTGCCAGCAGCCAAGAGGGCCGTCAGGGCTCCGACTATGGCTACACCTTC. Protein product: CASSQEGRQGSDYGYTF.

Only a few counts were recorded for this clone. The chain uses TRBV25-1 and TRBJ2-1; 9 bases agree with TRBD2. CDR3 size: 17 residues. J was trimmed by 2 bases and V by 5 bases; bases with no gene match: 10. Germline loops: CDR1 MGHDK, CDR2 SYGVNS. CDR3 loop: CASSYQKRGAPYNEQFF. CDR3 DNA sequence: TGTGCCAGCAGTTACCAAAAGCGGGGGGCCCCCTACAATGAGCAGTTCTTC. The whole variable domain, remainder taken from reference TRBV25-1 and TRBJ2-1, is EADIYQTPRYLVIGTGKKITLECSQTMGHDKMYWYQQDPGMELHLIHYSYGVNSTEKGDLSSESTVSRIRTEHFPLTLESARPSHTSQYLCASSYQKRGAPYNEQFFGPGTRLTVL.

As concerns this clone: The germline gene is not matched at one end of the junction; a read error may be the cause. V is TRBV19 and J is TRBJ2-2; TRBD1 matches at 8 bases. This CDR3 has 16 residues. Germline assignment: CDR1 LNHDA and CDR2 SQIVND (reference sequence). The CDR3 spells CASSMTGAPKTGELFF. The CDR3 nucleotides are TGTGCCAGTAGTATGACAGGGGCCCCGAAAACCGGGGAGCTGTTTTTT.

Only one count was recorded for this clone. This sequence joins TRBV7-3 and TRBJ2-2, with TRBD1 as a possible D gene (5 bases). The CDR3 is 15 amino acids. Germline lookup yields CDR1 SGHTA and CDR2 FQGTGA. V was trimmed by 5 bases and J by 4 bases, leaving 14 bases between them. Written as DNA, the CDR3 is TGTGCCAGCAGCCCCTGGGGCCACCTCACCGGGGAGCTGTTTTTT. This codes for CASSPWGHLTGELFF.

The chain recombines TRBV9 with TRBJ2-3, with TRBD2 matching over 11 bases. The CDR3 loop spans 18 amino acids. In germline, CDR1 is SGDLS, CDR2 YYNGEE. With V trimmed by 4 bases and J by 1 base, 11 bases remained unmatched. CDR3 protein: CASSPSALAGGRTDTQYF. For the CDR3, the DNA is TGTGCCAGCAGCCCAAGCGCCCTAGCGGGGGGTCGCACAGATACGCAGTATTTT.

The chain uses TRBV28 and TRBJ1-2; tentative D call: TRBD1 (5 bases). CDR3 size: 17 residues. V lost 3 bases to trimming and J lost 2 bases, with 19 bases between them. Germline assignment: CDR1 MDHEN and CDR2 SYDVKM. The CDR3 sequence is CASSLVDTLNPNYGYTF. The CDR3 bases are TGTGCCAGCAGTTTGGTGGACACCCTAAATCCGAACTATGGCTACACCTTC.

V is TRBV10-3 and J is TRBJ1-2; D possibly corresponds to TRBD1 (5 bases). The CDR3 contains 14 residues. The ends were cut back, 2 bases at V and 8 bases at J, with 15 bases in the middle. CDR1 ENHRY and CDR2 SYGVKD come from the germline V gene. The CDR3, as DNA: TGTGCCATCAGTGAGCCGGAGGGGTCTAACGGCTACACCTTC. It specifies CAISEPEGSNGYTF.

V usage is TRBV10-3 and J usage is TRBJ1-2; the match to TRBD1 covers 7 bases. Germline trimming cut 0 bases from V and 2 bases from J; bases unmatched to any gene: 6. The CDR3 length is 16 residues. The germline CDR1 and CDR2 sequences are ENHRY and SYGVKD. CDR3 nucleotide sequence: TGTGCCATCAGTGAGTCAAGGGACAGTTCCAACTATGGCTACACCTTC. Translation: CAISESRDSSNYGYTF.

Only one count was recorded for this clone. The CDR3 coding sequence is TGTGCCAGCAGCCCAATACAGGGTAGGTCGAACACTGAAGCTTTCTTT. As protein: CASSPIQGRSNTEAFF. V is TRBV7-9 and J is TRBJ1-1; D might be TRBD1 (6 bases). The V gene lost 5 bases and the J gene lost 1 base, with 17 bases spanning the gap. CDR1 and CDR2 from the germline V gene are SEHNR and FQNEAQ (reference sequence). The CDR3 runs 16 residues.

This chain connects TRBV11-2 to TRBJ2-7; 8 bases line up with TRBD1. The CDR3 has 17 amino acids. The V gene end was trimmed by 1 base and the J gene end by 3 bases; junction bases not matched to a gene: 11. Germline CDR1 reads SGHAT; CDR2 reads FQNNGV. CDR3 nucleotides: TGTGCCAGCAGCTTAGGATACCGGGACAGGACCAACTACGAGCAGTACTTC. It translates to CASSLGYRDRTNYEQYF.

The V call is TRBV2, the J call TRBJ2-1, with D uncertain. CDR1 and CDR2 from the germline V gene are SNHLY and FYNNEI. The CDR3 is made up of 12 amino acids. V lost 2 bases and J lost 10, with 9 bases in between. CDR3 residues: CASSESDGEQFF. The CDR3 DNA reads as TGTGCCAGCAGTGAATCTGACGGGGAGCAGTTCTTC.

CDR3 amino acids: CASSQDGRRNTEAFF. Written as DNA, the CDR3 is TGCGCCAGCAGCCAAGATGGCCGGAGGAACACTGAAGCTTTCTTT. This chain joins TRBV4-3 and TRBJ1-1; no reliable D call. Looked up from germline, CDR1 is LGHNA and CDR2 is YSLEER. There are 15 residues in the CDR3. V lost 0 bases and J 1 base, leaving 9 bases between the germline ends.

This clone appeared a single time. The chain couples TRBV4-3 to TRBJ1-1, with TRBD1 matching 8 bases. V was clipped by 1 base and J by 1 base; unmatched bases: 8. The CDR3 is 17 residues long. The germline gives CDR1 LGHNA, CDR2 YSLEER. DNA for the CDR3: TGCGCCAGCAGCCAAGGGGCCCCACAGGGGGGGAACACTGAAGCTTTCTTT. This encodes CASSQGAPQGGNTEAFF.

The CDR3: CASSYGVTDTQYF. The DNA for the CDR3 is TGTGCCAGCAGTTACGGAGTCACAGATACGCAGTATTTT. The chain uses TRBV6-5 and TRBJ2-3; no clear D. Trimming took off 2 bases at V and 2 bases at J, with 5 bases between the two ends. Germline lookup yields CDR1 MNHEY and CDR2 SVGAGI. This CDR3 region has 13 residues.

The V and J genes are TRBV2 and TRBJ2-3, with TRBD2 identical over 13 bases. The CDR3 consists of 12 residues. Looked up from germline, CDR1 is SNHLY and CDR2 is FYNNEI. Trimming cost V 6 bases and J 15 bases; bases outside gene matches: 6. The CDR3 coding sequence is TGTGCCAGCAGACGTACTAGCGGGGGGGCTTATTTT. As protein: CASRRTSGGAYF.

The chain recombines TRBV5-5 with TRBJ2-1, with 7 bases that match TRBD2. Germline trimming cut 4 bases from V and 4 bases from J; bases unmatched to any gene: 11. CDR1 is SGHKS, CDR2 YYEKEE, per germline (reference sequence). This CDR3 is built from 16 residues. For the CDR3, the DNA is TGTGCCAGCAGCCTACCAGCGGGGCCCAAGTACAATGAGCAGTTCTTC. Its translation: CASSLPAGPKYNEQFF.

This clone was counted a single time. CDR3 protein: CASSPRPGTSGGAPEAQYF. CDR3 coding DNA: TGCGCCAGCAGCCCCCGCCCCGGGACTAGCGGGGGGGCACCCGAGGCCCAGTACTTC. The chain uses TRBV5-1 and TRBJ2-5; 16 bases are a match to TRBD2. CDR1 and CDR2 (germline): SGHRS, YFSETQ. CDR3 length: 19 residues. Trimming at V came to 4 bases and at J to 9 bases, leaving 18 bases not matched to a gene.

The chain links TRBV4-2 to TRBJ1-5; D is possibly TRBD1 (5 bases). The germline V gene encodes CDR1 LGHNA and CDR2 YNFKEQ. CDR3 length: 18 amino acids. V lost 0 bases and J lost 5, with 20 bases in between. The CDR3 loop is CASSQDARVNGWDQPQHF. The CDR3 nucleotides read TGTGCCAGCAGCCAAGATGCCAGGGTGAATGGTTGGGATCAGCCCCAGCATTTT.

The CDR3 DNA is TGTGCCAGCAGTGAAAAGGGCAGGGACTACGAGCAGTACTTC. This codes for CASSEKGRDYEQYF. The genes are TRBV6-1 and TRBJ2-7; TRBD1 is a possible D gene (5 bases). Trimming pared 2 bases from V and 3 bases from J, leaving 11 bases between. The CDR3 spans 14 residues. Germline V gene lookup returns CDR1 MNHNS and CDR2 SASEGT.